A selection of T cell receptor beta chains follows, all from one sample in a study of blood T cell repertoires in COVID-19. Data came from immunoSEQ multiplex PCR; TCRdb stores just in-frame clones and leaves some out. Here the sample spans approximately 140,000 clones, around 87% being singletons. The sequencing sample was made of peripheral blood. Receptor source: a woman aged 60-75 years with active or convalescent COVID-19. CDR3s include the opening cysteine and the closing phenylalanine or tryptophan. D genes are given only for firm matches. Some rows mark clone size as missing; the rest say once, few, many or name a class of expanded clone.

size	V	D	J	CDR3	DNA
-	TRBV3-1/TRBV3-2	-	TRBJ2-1	CASSPLVGAPSYNEQFF	TGTGCCAGCAGCCCGCTAGTAGGGGCCCCCTCCTACAATGAGCAGTTCTTC
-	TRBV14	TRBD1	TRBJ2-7	CASSLPGTVEQYF	TGTGCCAGCAGCCTTCCCGGGACAGTAGAGCAGTACTTC
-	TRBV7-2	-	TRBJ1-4	CASSFDTATNEKLFF	TGTGCCAGCAGCTTTGACACCGCAACTAATGAAAAACTGTTTTTT
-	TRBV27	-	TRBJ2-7	CASRLQLPYEQYF	TGTGCCAGCAGGCTACAGCTCCCCTACGAGCAGTACTTC
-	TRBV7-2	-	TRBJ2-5	CASSPTAQVGETQYF	TGTGCCAGCAGCCCAACGGCACAGGTAGGGGAGACCCAGTACTTC
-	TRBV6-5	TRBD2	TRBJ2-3	CASRAGGTDTQYF	TGTGCCAGCAGGGCGGGGGGTACAGATACGCAGTATTTT
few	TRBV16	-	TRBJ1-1	CASSQGGGGTEAFF	TGTGCCAGCAGCCAGGGGGGTGGTGGCACTGAAGCTTTCTTT
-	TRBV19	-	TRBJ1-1	CASNLRDTGNTEAFF	TGTGCCAGTAATTTAAGGGATACGGGAAACACTGAAGCTTTCTTT
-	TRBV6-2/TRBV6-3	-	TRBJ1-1	CASSWRPDTEAFF	TGTGCCAGCAGTTGGAGGCCTGACACTGAAGCTTTCTTT
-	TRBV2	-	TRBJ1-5	CASRTTGSSNQPQHF	TGTGCCAGCAGGACCACAGGGAGCAGCAATCAGCCCCAGCATTTT
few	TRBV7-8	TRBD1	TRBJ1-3	CASSGRGQIFSGNTIYF	TGTGCCAGCAGCGGCCGGGGACAGATATTCTCTGGAAACACCATATATTTT
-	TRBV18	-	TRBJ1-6	CASSPRTGKDSPLHF	TGTGCCAGCTCACCACGAACAGGGAAGGATTCACCCCTCCACTTT
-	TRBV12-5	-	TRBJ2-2	CASGLQANTGELFF	TGTGCTAGTGGTTTACAGGCGAACACCGGGGAGCTGTTTTTT
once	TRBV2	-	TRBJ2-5	CASSERTFQETQYF	TGTGCCAGCAGTGAAAGGACATTCCAAGAGACCCAGTACTTC
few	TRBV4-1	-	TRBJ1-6	CASSQDPGRYSPLHF	TGCGCCAGCAGCCAAGACCCAGGGAGGTATTCACCCCTCCACTTT
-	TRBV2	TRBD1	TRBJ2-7	CASRTGLSSYEQYF	TGTGCCAGCAGGACAGGGCTAAGCTCCTACGAGCAGTACTTC
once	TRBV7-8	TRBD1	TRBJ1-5	CASGGRLPLRTGDSNQPQHF	TGTGCCAGCGGGGGACGCCTGCCGCTACGGACAGGTGATAGCAATCAGCCCCAGCATTTT
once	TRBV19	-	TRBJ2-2	CASSIGGTNTGELFF	TGTGCCAGTAGTATCGGGGGAACGAACACCGGGGAGCTGTTTTTT
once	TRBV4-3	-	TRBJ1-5	CASSPNPEGGNQPQHF	TGCGCCAGCAGCCCCAACCCTGAAGGGGGCAATCAGCCCCAGCATTTT
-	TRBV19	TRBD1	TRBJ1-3	CASKPLQGAGNTIYF	TGTGCCAGTAAACCTTTACAGGGGGCAGGAAACACCATATATTTT
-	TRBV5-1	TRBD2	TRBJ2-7	CASSFDLAGAAIYEQYF	TGCGCCAGCAGCTTTGATCTAGCGGGGGCCGCCATCTACGAGCAGTACTTC
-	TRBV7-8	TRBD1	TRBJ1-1	CASSGQGGNTEAFF	TGTGCCAGCAGCGGACAGGGTGGGAACACTGAAGCTTTCTTT
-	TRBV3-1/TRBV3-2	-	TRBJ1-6	CASSQGALNNSPLHF	TGTGCCAGCAGCCAAGGCGCGCTGAACAATTCACCCCTCCACTTT
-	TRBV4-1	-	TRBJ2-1	CASSQTTRGSWDEQFF	TGCGCCAGCAGCCAAACGACAAGGGGATCCTGGGATGAGCAGTTCTTC
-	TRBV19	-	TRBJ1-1	CASSLAGEFTEAFF	TGTGCCAGTAGTCTGGCAGGGGAGTTCACTGAAGCTTTCTTT
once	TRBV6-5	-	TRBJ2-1	CASKLSGALNEQFF	TGTGCCAGCAAGTTGAGCGGAGCCCTCAATGAGCAGTTCTTC
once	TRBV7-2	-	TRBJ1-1	CASSQIEAFF	TGTGCCAGCAGCCAGATTGAAGCTTTCTTT
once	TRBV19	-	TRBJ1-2	CASSPRQALNYGYTF	TGTGCCAGTAGTCCAAGACAGGCCCTGAACTATGGCTACACCTTC
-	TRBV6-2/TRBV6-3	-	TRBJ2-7	CASSLGREADEQYF	TGTGCCAGCAGTTTGGGCAGGGAGGCGGACGAGCAGTACTTC
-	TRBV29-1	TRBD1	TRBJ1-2	CSVPGQGLDYGYTF	TGCAGCGTCCCGGGACAGGGTTTGGACTATGGCTACACCTTC
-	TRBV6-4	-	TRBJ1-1	CASSVGQGFGNTEAFF	TGTGCCAGCAGTGTGGGGCAGGGCTTTGGTAACACTGAAGCTTTCTTT
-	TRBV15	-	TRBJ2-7	CATSRGRSDEQYF	TGTGCCACCAGCAGAGGCAGGTCCGACGAGCAGTACTTC
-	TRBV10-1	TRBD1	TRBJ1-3	CASRGTGGFSGNTIYF	TGCGCCAGCAGGGGGACAGGGGGCTTCTCTGGAAACACCATATATTTT